A single sample is the source of the 9 T cell receptor beta chains below, sequenced in a study of blood T cell repertoires in COVID-19. TCRdb keeps only in-frame clones here, not all; method: immunoSEQ multiplex PCR. The sample has about 190,000 clones, roughly 73% seen once. Sequencing input: peripheral blood. These receptor sequences come from a woman of 80 years or more with active or convalescent COVID-19.

The V gene is TRBV10-3, the J gene TRBJ1-1, with 10 bases lining up with TRBD1. CDR3 size: 15 residues. Losses at the gene ends were 7 bases for V and 1 base for J; bases not matched to a gene: 6. CDR1 and CDR2 (germline): ENHRY, SYGVKD. CDR3 coding DNA: TGTGCCATCAATGATGGGGACAGGGGGAACACTGAAGCTTTCTTT. As protein: CAINDGDRGNTEAFF.

The chain is built from TRBV5-6 and TRBJ2-7, with TRBD1 matching 7 bases. The CDR3 is 12 amino acids. V lost 4 bases to trimming and J lost 9 bases; unmatched junction nucleotides: 7. CDR1 and CDR2 from the germline V gene are SGHDT and YYEEEE. CDR3 DNA sequence: TGTGCCAGCAGCGCCCGGGACAGCGGGCAGTACTTC. This gives the protein CASSARDSGQYF.

The chain employs TRBV7-9 and TRBJ2-1; unclear D gene. The CDR3 has 14 residues. V dropped 6 bases and J dropped 0 bases, with 9 bases sitting between them. Per germline, CDR1 SEHNR and CDR2 FQNEAQ (reference sequence). CDR3 loop: CASRSRSSYNEQFF. The CDR3 nucleotides read TGTGCCAGCAGGAGTAGGAGCTCCTACAATGAGCAGTTCTTC.

With regard to this clone: Other DNA sequences of this sample code for an identical CDR3. The CDR3 reads CASSPAGTDTQYF. CDR3 DNA: TGTGCCAGCTCACCGGCAGGAACAGATACGCAGTATTTT. The chain carries TRBV18 and TRBJ2-3; D gene unclear. This CDR3 is built from 13 residues. V was shortened by 3 bases and J by 3 bases, with 7 bases between the two germline ends. Germline CDR1 KGHSH, CDR2 LQKENI.

The chain uses TRBV5-1 and TRBJ2-7; D is undetermined. Germline V gene data show CDR1 as SGHRS and CDR2 as YFSETQ. V lost 0 bases, J lost 3 bases, and 13 bases lay in between. This CDR3 is 15 amino acids long. DNA of the CDR3: TGCGCCAGCAGCTTGGGTATAACTTTAAGCTACGAGCAGTACTTC. This gives the protein CASSLGITLSYEQYF.

This rearrangement joins TRBV10-2 to TRBJ1-4; D is perhaps TRBD1 (5 bases). This CDR3 region has 15 residues. Trimming removed 6 bases at V and 8 bases at J, with 19 bases between. Germline V gene data show CDR1 as WSHSY and CDR2 as SAAADI. CDR3 loop: CASSADGAVWEKLFF. The CDR3, as DNA: TGCGCCAGCAGCGCGGATGGGGCGGTTTGGGAAAAACTGTTTTTT.

This clone was counted only a few times. As DNA, the CDR3 is TGCGCCAGCAGCCTGGAGCGGGGATACTACAATGAGCAGTTCTTC. Protein: CASSLERGYYNEQFF. The genes are TRBV5-1 and TRBJ2-1; TRBD2 aligns across 7 bases. The CDR3 is 15 residues long. Losses at the gene ends were 4 bases for V and 3 bases for J; bases not matched to a gene: 7. The germline V gene encodes CDR1 SGHRS and CDR2 YFSETQ.

This chain uses TRBV11-2 with TRBJ2-3; the match to TRBD1 covers 7 bases. Trimming took 3 bases from V and 0 from J; bases not matched to a gene: 0. This CDR3 comprises 14 residues. Looked up from germline, CDR1 is SGHAT and CDR2 is FQNNGV. In DNA form, the CDR3 reads TGTGCCAGCAGCTTGGGACAGAGCACAGATACGCAGTATTTT. This translates into CASSLGQSTDTQYF.

This sequence joins TRBV29-1 and TRBJ2-6; D may be TRBD1 (5 bases). With 4 bases removed from V and 1 base from J, the gap between germline ends came to 11 bases. The germline CDR1 and CDR2 sequences are SQVTM and ANQGSEA. This CDR3 has 15 amino acids. The CDR3 reads CSVGVGQSGANVLTF. The CDR3 region has the DNA TGCAGCGTTGGGGTGGGGCAGTCTGGGGCCAACGTCCTGACTTTC.